This T cell receptor beta chain was profiled in a study of cytomegalovirus exposure and HLA in healthy donors (TCRdb year 2017). For the wider study: In an earlier analysis of under 750 of the donors, 250 to 350 Gb of sequence data and 100 million or so unique TCR beta sequences from roughly 200 million T cells were reported. Among the roughly 400 genotyped donors, approximately 82% belonged to the genetic ancestry cluster associated with self-reported Caucasian donors. Every repertoire in the discovery cohort had been generated on one and the same sequencing platform. In an earlier analysis of roughly 540 of the donors, high-throughput TCR beta sequencing was used to judge whether each TCR beta V gene segment behaved as functional or pseudogenic. A later analysis re-examined previously published TCR beta repertoires from roughly 650 donors and added high-resolution HLA genotyping to investigate patterns of TCR occurrence. Several DR-DQ haplotypes were treated as single units for association and clustering because of strong linkage in the cohort. Rather than drawing on any new phenotypic data, the later analysis identified candidate immune exposures from TCR beta sequences and the way those sequences occurred across donors. Roughly 290 gigabases of sequencing data and 70 million to 100 million unique TCR sequences made up an early release that covered nearly 650 HLA-typed donors. To predict cytomegalovirus infection status, the study brought together high-throughput TCR immunosequencing, statistical association of individual TCRs with disease status, and machine learning. Among 300 to 500 genotyped donors of the cohort, an average of approximately 200,000 unique TCR beta nucleotide sequences was sequenced per donor, of which about 18% were non-productive. Donor age, sex, ethnicity and CMV serostatus were compiled alongside the repertoire data. Typing coverage varied by locus: roughly 620-630 donors for A, B, C, DRB1 and DQB1; roughly 500 for DQA1; nearly 610 for DPA1; 450 to 480 for DPB1. The study used immunosequencing to profile the T cell repertoires of hundreds of subjects and linked those repertoires to cytomegalovirus serostatus. Class I and class II HLA loci were covered by the typing at four-digit resolution. The study aimed to test whether signatures of past pathogen exposure could be identified by cataloging public T cell receptors. In addition to the first cohort of 650 to 750 subjects, a separate validation cohort of 120 different subjects was used. A later genetic analysis used genome-wide SNP genotypes for about three fifths of the roughly 700 donors, treating that subset as a discovery cohort.

In total, approximately 690 healthy bone marrow donors made up the cohort. At the time of sampling, every cohort member was nominally healthy, though immune exposures that went unrecorded were likely present. The donor was CMV seronegative and belonged to the group of around 400 seronegative cohort members. A peripheral blood sample was provided by each donor, and peripheral blood mononuclear cells were used for TCR beta sequencing. The Qiagen DNeasy Blood Extraction Kit was used to extract genomic DNA from the blood cell samples. The receptor library was made with the immunoSEQ multiplex PCR assay. For the multiplex PCR, a mixture combining 60 forward primers for TCR Vbeta segments and 13 reverse primers for TCR Jbeta segments was used. A multiplex PCR assay on genomic DNA amplified the CDR3 region of rearranged TCR beta genes. The Illumina HiSeq System was used to sequence the amplified TCR beta libraries as 87-base-pair reads. The original methods were these. Across the roughly 600 repertoires, a later analysis counted 80 million or so unique TCR beta chains, around 11 million of which were shared by at least two donors. A nearest-neighbor algorithm error-corrected the raw reads and collapsed the reads into unique sequences, merging closely related sequences to remove PCR and sequencing errors. To assign V, D and J gene segments, CDR3 sequences were aligned to IMGT reference sequences. Each retained sequence needed at least a six-nucleotide match to both a V gene segment and a J gene segment. Rearrangements were called productive when the CDR3 lacked stop codons and stayed in frame with V and J; all others were non-productive. Following IMGT convention, CDR3 was defined as the stretch from the second conserved V-encoded cysteine up to the conserved J-encoded phenylalanine. The earlier analysis of approximately 590 of the donors excluded any sequence lacking an unambiguous match to a single V gene segment. In an earlier analysis of about 590 of the donors, a V segment was called functional when productive rearrangements were above 56.7%, and segregating when the standard deviation between donors exceeded 5%. A statistical classification framework was built for diagnosing cytomegalovirus status from the catalog of TCR beta chain sequences. In a later analysis, TCR nucleotide sequences were compared against IMGT/GENE-DB human TR gene sequences so that V and J genes could be assigned. A later analysis assigned CDR3 sequences and most-parsimonious VDJ recombination scenarios with the TCRdist pipeline. In a later analysis, each TCR beta chain was defined by its CDR3 amino acid sequence together with its V-gene family, and reads lacking a unique V-gene family were excluded. To address suspected cross-contamination and a sequencing artifact, a later analysis removed several hundred highly shared, low-generation-probability nucleotide sequences. In a later analysis, a clonal expansion index was calculated for each public chain from normalized within-repertoire ranks of inferred template counts. In a later analysis, generation probabilities were computed using a VDJ recombination model fitted to out-of-frame rearrangements, and the results were checked against IGoR. In a later analysis, hypergeometric tests were used to score TCR-TCR, TCR-HLA and TCR-CMV co-occurrence, with a repertoire-size bias correction applied to TCR pairs. To estimate false discovery rates, a later analysis permuted the HLA or CMV assignments 20 times. A later analysis grouped co-occurring TCRs with DBSCAN, adding TCRdist sequence similarity when clustering within HLA-allele-positive subsets. For co-occurrence clustering, repertoires with fewer than 30,000 or more than 120,000 public chains were excluded, along with roughly five repertoires with anomalous nucleotide sharing. In its TCRdb copy, this immuneACCESS table keeps in-frame sequences only and misses some clones. Where compared with another copy, unresolved V genes explain less than half of these, and the others have no known cause. The V and J calls and clone size come from that table; D and trimming were worked out from the DNA. In all, the sample holds about 41,000 clones, and approximately 81% of those were seen once. Jointly, the top ten make up around 2.5% of the sample.

V trim: 0 bases; J trim: 4 bases; unmatched bases: 3. Its CDR3 holds 15 amino acids, cysteine through phenylalanine. The kept DNA is CDR3 alone, 45 bases in frame from the first base. According to the germline V gene, CDR1 reads MNHEY and CDR2 reads SVGAGI. In regard to this clone: Its recognized antigen is unknown. Within one base of it there is no much larger clone, and no base qualities were kept.

Summary of the overall study and its limitations: In vitro tests confirmed that three of the cytomegalovirus-associated TCR beta chains recognize cytomegalovirus antigens. Several of the top co-occurrence clusters appeared to be linked to parvovirus B19, influenza, CMV and Epstein-Barr virus, according to a later analysis. The classifier was reported to diagnose cytomegalovirus status with high specificity and sensitivity in both the original and validation cohorts. In an earlier analysis of roughly 560 of the donors, most TCR beta V segments were observed in productive rearrangements about 87% or about 30% of the time, broadly matching IMGT annotations. According to a later analysis, most CMV-associated TCR beta chains appeared to be HLA-restricted, and the HLA associations seemed to be driven largely by CMV exposure. It was suggested by the authors that the approach could potentially be generalized to other disease states and immunological phenotypes. Sequencing depth was assumed to be roughly uniform across donors in the presence/absence analyses, though that assumption may not hold. A cluster of highly shared sequence variants was judged likely to be a technical artifact of the sequencing pipeline. Because some donors lacked HLA typing at each locus, the association tests relied only on the typed subset. Correlated functional status among segregating V segments might reflect linkage disequilibrium, but an unknown experimental factor could not be ruled out. Immune exposure information for the cohort was limited to CMV serostatus. In a later analysis, TCR association rates were found to vary across HLA loci, with the most associated TCRs seen for DRB1 alleles and the fewest for HLA-C alleles. An association between a missense DCLRE1C variant and V-gene and J-gene trimming of TCR beta chains was found in a later genetic analysis and replicated in an independent cohort. Only TCR beta chains were sequenced in this cohort, and the absence of alpha or paired-chain data limited detectable features. In a later genetic analysis, fewer N-insertions in productive TCRs were reported among donors in an Asian-associated ancestry cluster than the roughly 700-donor mean. In a later analysis, some 18,000 TCR beta sequences were associated with specific HLA alleles at a false discovery rate of 0.05. Most TCR sequences were observed very rarely across donors, whereas some public TCRs were present in many individuals. The study listed 150 to 200 TCR beta chains as associated with cytomegalovirus. Because counts were too low, roughly 16 rarely observed V segments, including chromosome 9 orphons, were excluded from the earlier analysis of 587 of the donors. Compared with equally common non-associated chains, HLA-associated TCR beta chains in a later analysis were more clonally expanded and had lower generation probabilities. Some IMGT-functional V segments, including TRBV6-2 and TRBV6-3, could not be told apart with the 87-base-pair reads, so those segments were excluded. Strong co-occurrence of HLA alleles, especially DR and DQ, made assigning TCR associations to individual alleles difficult. A further reported finding was that TCR beta sequences accurately predicted the HLA-A and HLA-B alleles for most subjects in the first cohort.

This clonotype was obtained from a man between 50 and 59 years old in good health and CMV-seronegative. Sequencing was performed on PBMCs. The chain employs TRBV6-5 and TRBJ2-5; 9 central bases correspond to TRBD2. In nucleotides, the sequence is TGTGCCAGCAGTTACTCCGGGACTAGCAGAGAGACCCAGTACTTC. Its protein reads: CASSYSGTSRETQYF.